These T cell receptor beta chains were read from a single sample in a study of shared clonotypes between healthy human individuals. Data came from immunoSEQ multiplex PCR; TCRdb stores just in-frame clones and leaves some out. The profile shows about 2 million clones, less than 95% of them singletons. Material for sequencing was naive CD8+ T cells sorted from blood. These receptors were taken from a man aged 18 to 30 in good health. The conserved cysteine and the conserved F or W are not part of the CDR3 here. The order of the fields is J gene, clone size, V gene, CDR3 protein. Clone size appears in some rows only: once, few, many, or a class for an expanded clone.

j_call: TRBJ2-7
clone_size: -
v_call: TRBV13
cdr3_aa: ASSLEQGYEQY

j_call: TRBJ2-7
clone_size: once
v_call: TRBV4-1
cdr3_aa: ASSHRAGTYEQY

j_call: TRBJ2-7
clone_size: -
v_call: TRBV12-5
cdr3_aa: ASGFPRAGAYEQY

j_call: TRBJ2-1
clone_size: -
v_call: TRBV7-9
cdr3_aa: ASSHTGLAGAGSYNEQF

j_call: TRBJ2-1
clone_size: -
v_call: TRBV4-3
cdr3_aa: ASSQPIGKGHNEQF

j_call: TRBJ2-2
clone_size: -
v_call: TRBV5-4
cdr3_aa: ASSLEGGTGGELF

j_call: TRBJ2-2
clone_size: -
v_call: TRBV27
cdr3_aa: ASSLTVTGINTGELF

j_call: TRBJ1-1
clone_size: -
v_call: TRBV5-4
cdr3_aa: ASSYRGGDTEAF

j_call: TRBJ2-7
clone_size: -
v_call: TRBV9
cdr3_aa: ASSAGLGAYEQY

j_call: TRBJ1-1
clone_size: -
v_call: TRBV7-9
cdr3_aa: ASSLSDWEAF

j_call: TRBJ1-1
clone_size: -
v_call: TRBV7-9
cdr3_aa: ASSLLPRAGLNTEAF

j_call: TRBJ2-3
clone_size: -
v_call: TRBV7-9
cdr3_aa: ASSSTSGGFTDTQY

j_call: TRBJ2-7
clone_size: -
v_call: TRBV6-5
cdr3_aa: AGKGPSYEQY

j_call: TRBJ2-7
clone_size: -
v_call: TRBV2
cdr3_aa: ASSRTSGRYEQY

j_call: TRBJ2-3
clone_size: -
v_call: TRBV10-2
cdr3_aa: ASNLDREIDTQY

j_call: TRBJ1-1
clone_size: -
v_call: TRBV2
cdr3_aa: ASCGLGQWTEAF

j_call: TRBJ2-1
clone_size: -
v_call: TRBV2
cdr3_aa: ASMGSSGSLDEQF

j_call: TRBJ2-3
clone_size: -
v_call: TRBV30
cdr3_aa: AWSLSGITDTQY

j_call: TRBJ1-2
clone_size: -
v_call: TRBV6-4
cdr3_aa: ASRTVGYGYT

j_call: TRBJ2-3
clone_size: -
v_call: TRBV4-3
cdr3_aa: ASSRELAGALGDTQY

j_call: TRBJ2-5
clone_size: -
v_call: TRBV13
cdr3_aa: ASSPWGQEGRETQY

j_call: TRBJ1-1
clone_size: once
v_call: TRBV19
cdr3_aa: ASNTYTYTEAF

j_call: TRBJ2-1
clone_size: -
v_call: TRBV28
cdr3_aa: ASSLSPTAASQYNEQF

j_call: TRBJ1-1
clone_size: -
v_call: TRBV29-1
cdr3_aa: SVEGDRERTEAF

j_call: TRBJ2-7
clone_size: -
v_call: TRBV6-1
cdr3_aa: ASSELAGARSYEQY